Below, one T cell receptor beta chain is given with its context. Germline assignment: CDR1 SGHRS and CDR2 YFSETQ. V shed 4 bases, J shed 4 bases, and the junction held 10 bases outside the gene matches. The CDR3 covers 16 residues. The data belong to a study of T-cell memory formation after mild COVID-19. TCRdb used MiXCR to reprocess the 5' RACE reads, holding one entry per CDR3 protein. This table has under 650,000 distinct CDR3 sequences, about a sixth appearing once. This receptor was identified in an adult woman who had mild COVID-19 (a few samples of this study predate the infection). Cell type and time point are not known. Source material: PBMCs or a T cell subset sorted from them (not recorded which). The J gene is TRBJ2-1, the V gene TRBV5-1, with 8 bases aligning to TRBD2. Written as DNA, the CDR3 is TGCGCCAGCAGCAATATCGGGGGGGCTAATTACAATGAGCAGTTCTTC. This encodes CASSNIGGANYNEQFF.